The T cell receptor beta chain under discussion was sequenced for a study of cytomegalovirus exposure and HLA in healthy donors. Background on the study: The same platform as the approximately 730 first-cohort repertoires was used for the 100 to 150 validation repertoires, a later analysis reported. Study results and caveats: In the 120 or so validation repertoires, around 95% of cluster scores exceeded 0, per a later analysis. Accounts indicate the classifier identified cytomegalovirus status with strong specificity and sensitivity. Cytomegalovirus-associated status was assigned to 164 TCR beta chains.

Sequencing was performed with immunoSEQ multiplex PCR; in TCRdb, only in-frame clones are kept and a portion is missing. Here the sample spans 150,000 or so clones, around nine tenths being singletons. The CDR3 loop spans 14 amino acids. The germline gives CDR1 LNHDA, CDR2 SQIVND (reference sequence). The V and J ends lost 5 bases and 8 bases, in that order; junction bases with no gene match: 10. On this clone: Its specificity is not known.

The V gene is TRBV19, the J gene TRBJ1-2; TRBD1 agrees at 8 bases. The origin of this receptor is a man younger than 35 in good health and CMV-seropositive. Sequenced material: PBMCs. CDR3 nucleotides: TGTGCCAGTAGTTCGGACAGGGACATTGAGGGCTACACCTTC. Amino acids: CASSSDRDIEGYTF.